One and the same sample provided the 22 T cell receptor beta chains below, sequenced in a study of a mutant IDH1 vaccine in newly diagnosed glioma. Profiled with immunoSEQ multiplex PCR; TCRdb holds only in-frame clones, not every one. The sample gives some 95,000 clones, around 80% of which show up once; 7.5% is in the top ten. Time point reported: baseline, week 1 (first vaccination visit). Treatment indicated: pre-vaccination baseline after standard-of-care therapy. The input for sequencing was PBMCs, taken from a glioma patient treated with radiotherapy, temozolomide or both. Receptors originate from a middle-aged man with glioma.

The rearrangement links TRBV4-2 to TRBJ2-7; D may be TRBD2 (5 bases). Germline values: CDR1 LGHNA, CDR2 YNFKEQ. This CDR3 is 16 amino acids long. The germline V and J ends were trimmed by 0 bases and 6 bases, with 18 bases remaining between them. The CDR3 protein is CASSQDSGLTFREQYF. The CDR3 DNA follows: TGTGCCAGCAGCCAAGATTCCGGACTTACTTTCCGCGAGCAGTACTTC.

This chain uses TRBV7-2 with TRBJ2-3, with a tentative D call TRBD2 (6 bases). This CDR3 contains 14 residues. Germline V lookup: CDR1 SGHTA, CDR2 FQGNSA. V lost 3 bases, J lost 5 bases, and 12 bases lay in between. CDR3 sequence: CASSLVGGEDTQYF. The DNA for the CDR3 is TGTGCCAGCAGCTTGGTGGGAGGAGAAGATACGCAGTATTTT.

The chain links TRBV7-2 to TRBJ2-7, with D possibly being TRBD1 (7 bases). Germline CDR1 is SGHTA and CDR2 is FQGNSA. Deletions cut 0 bases from V and 5 bases from J, with 17 bases between. The CDR3 loop spans 16 amino acids. CDR3 sequence reads: CASSLAARGAMNEQYF. The CDR3, as DNA: TGTGCCAGCAGCTTAGCTGCCAGGGGGGCGATGAACGAGCAGTACTTC.

This clone was observed a few times. The gene calls are TRBV7-3 and TRBJ1-1, with 8 bases fitting TRBD1. Trimming removed 5 bases from V and 5 bases from J; junction bases left unmatched: 7. The CDR3 covers 14 residues. The germline V gene encodes CDR1 SGHTA and CDR2 FQGTGA. CDR3 amino acids: CASSLYGQGTEAFF. CDR3 DNA sequence: TGTGCCAGCAGCCTTTATGGACAGGGAACTGAAGCTTTCTTT.

The V and J genes are TRBV11-2 and TRBJ1-2, with no clear D. Germline CDR1 and CDR2: SGHAT and FQNNGV. The CDR3 length is 15 residues. Trimming pared 5 bases from V and 3 bases from J, leaving 16 bases between. CDR3 in amino acids: CASSHIPVEYYGYTF. In DNA form, the CDR3 reads TGTGCCAGCAGCCACATTCCTGTGGAGTACTATGGCTACACCTTC.

This clone was recorded only once. The chain couples TRBV11-2 to TRBJ2-2; maybe TRBD1 (5 bases). Between the trimmed V and J ends, which lost 4 bases and 6 bases, there was a span of 9 bases. The CDR3 contains 13 residues. Germline V gene lookup returns CDR1 SGHAT and CDR2 FQNNGV. CDR3: CASSSTGPGELFF. CDR3 nucleotides: TGTGCCAGCAGCTCAACAGGTCCCGGGGAGCTGTTTTTT.

This clone appeared a few times. This chain's CDR3 is CASSGTGNYGYTF. For the CDR3, the DNA is TGTGCCAGCAGTGGGACAGGGAACTATGGCTACACCTTC. V and J are TRBV2 and TRBJ1-2; TRBD1 matches 8 bases. Germline CDR1 reads SNHLY; CDR2 reads FYNNEI. The length of the CDR3 is 13 residues. J gave up 2 bases and V 4 bases, and 0 bases lay outside the gene matches.

This chain links TRBV19 with TRBJ1-3, with unresolved D. CDR3 length: 15 amino acids. Germline values: CDR1 LNHDA, CDR2 SQIVND (reference sequence). V lost 8 bases, J lost 0 bases, and 14 bases lay in between. CDR3 sequence reads: CASAADRFSGNTIYF. CDR3 nucleotides: TGTGCCAGTGCGGCAGACCGATTCTCTGGAAACACCATATATTTT.

This clone has only one observation. The CDR3 region is CASMTGALTGPQHF. CDR3 nucleotide sequence: TGTGCCAGCATGACAGGGGCCTTAACGGGGCCCCAGCATTTT. V is TRBV19 and J is TRBJ1-5, with 8 bases that match TRBD1. Losses at the gene ends were 9 bases for V and 9 bases for J; bases not matched to a gene: 13. The germline V gene encodes CDR1 LNHDA and CDR2 SQIVND (reference sequence). The CDR3 runs 14 residues. Full variable domain (rest looked up from reference TRBV19 and TRBJ1-5): DGGITQSPKYLFRKEGQNVTLSCEQNLNHDAMYWYRQDPGQGLRLIYYSQIVNDFQKGDIAEGYSVSREKKESFPLTVTSAQKNPTAFYLCASMTGALTGPQHFGDGTRLSIL.

CDR3 sequence reads: CAWSVLYNSPLHF. In nucleotides, the CDR3 is TGTGCCTGGAGTGTCCTTTATAATTCACCCCTCCACTTT. The chain is built from TRBV30 and TRBJ1-6; no firm D call. Trimming took 0 bases from V and 4 from J, leaving 4 bases between them. Germline V CDR1 and CDR2: GTSNPN, SVGIG (reference sequence). The CDR3 is made up of 13 amino acids.

This clone appeared many times. The chain is built from TRBV7-2 and TRBJ1-2; D gene unclear. Germline CDR1 reads SGHTA; CDR2 reads FQGNSA. V gave up 5 bases and J gave up 6 bases, with 19 bases separating them. This CDR3 spans 15 amino acids. The CDR3 sequence: CASSKILEVSNGYTF. The CDR3 DNA sequence: TGTGCCAGCAGCAAGATTTTAGAGGTTTCCAATGGCTACACCTTC.

The chain employs TRBV5-1 and TRBJ2-7, with TRBD2 matching over 10 bases. V lost 0 bases, J lost 2 bases, and 2 bases stayed unmatched. Germline CDR1 SGHRS, CDR2 YFSETQ. The CDR3 runs 15 residues. CDR3 in amino acids: CASSLGGTSAYEQYF. The CDR3 nucleotides read TGCGCCAGCAGCTTGGGGGGGACTAGCGCCTACGAGCAGTACTTC.

The chain carries TRBV7-9 and TRBJ2-5, with 8 bases matching TRBD1. This CDR3 region has 13 residues. CDR1 and CDR2 (germline): SEHNR, FQNEAQ (reference sequence). V dropped 7 bases and J dropped 3; count of bases not matched to a gene: 4. CDR3: CASNYRGEETQYF. The CDR3 bases are TGTGCCAGCAACTACAGGGGGGAAGAGACCCAGTACTTC. Full variable domain (outside the CDR3, taken from reference TRBV7-9 and TRBJ2-5): DTGVSQNPRHKITKRGQNVTFRCDPISEHNRLYWYRQTLGQGPEFLTYFQNEAQLEKSRLLSDRFSAERPKGSFSTLEIQRTEQGDSAMYLCASNYRGEETQYFGPGTRLLVL.

This clone appeared a few times. CDR3 in amino acids: CASSLVQGFGEAFF. CDR3 sequence (DNA): TGTGCCAGCAGCTTAGTTCAAGGATTTGGTGAAGCTTTCTTT. V gene TRBV13 combines with J gene TRBJ1-1; D is uncertain. This CDR3 has 14 amino acids. The germline V and J ends were trimmed by 1 base and 7 bases, with 13 bases remaining between them. CDR1 is PRHDT and CDR2 is FYEKMQ in the germline V gene (reference sequence).

This clone was seen a handful of times. The chain recombines TRBV9 with TRBJ1-4; 8 bases map to TRBD1. This CDR3 has 16 amino acids. In germline, CDR1 is SGDLS, CDR2 YYNGEE. V was clipped by 0 bases and J by 4 bases; unmatched bases: 5. CDR3 amino acids: CASSVDSTGVNEKLFF. The CDR3 nucleotides read TGTGCCAGCAGCGTAGACTCGACAGGGGTTAATGAAAAACTGTTTTTT. The full variable domain, its missing parts supplied by reference TRBV9 and TRBJ1-4, is DSGVTQTPKHLITATGQRVTLRCSPRSGDLSVYWYQQSLDQGLQFLIQYYNGEERAKGNILERFSAQQFPDLHSELNLSSLELGDSALYFCASSVDSTGVNEKLFFGSGTQLSVL.

This chain connects TRBV28 to TRBJ2-7; 8 nucleotides line up with TRBD1. The junction had 3 bases not matched to a gene; V was cut back by 4 bases and J by 1 base. The CDR3 is made up of 14 amino acids. Germline V gene data show CDR1 as MDHEN and CDR2 as SYDVKM. The CDR3 loop reads CASSWTGLSYEQYF. The CDR3 region has the DNA TGTGCCAGCAGTTGGACAGGGCTTTCCTACGAGCAGTACTTC. Variable domain in full (rest from reference TRBV28 and TRBJ2-7): DVKVTQSSRYLVKRTGEKVFLECVQDMDHENMFWYRQDPGLGLRLIYFSYDVKMKEKGDIPEGYSVSREKKERFSLILESASTNQTSMYLCASSWTGLSYEQYFGPGTRLTVT.

The CDR3 sequence: CASTPDGETQYF. The CDR3 DNA reads TGTGCCAGCACTCCGGACGGGGAGACCCAGTACTTC. The chain links TRBV6-6 to TRBJ2-5, with unresolved D. The V gene's germline CDR1 is MNHNY and CDR2 SVGAGI (reference sequence). Trimming took 7 bases from V and 5 from J, leaving 11 bases between them. The CDR3 has 12 residues.

The chain combines TRBV4-3 with TRBJ1-1; the D gene is possibly TRBD1 (5 bases). Germline assignment: CDR1 LGHNA and CDR2 YSLEER. This CDR3 contains 15 residues. Trimming took 0 bases from V and 10 from J, leaving 18 bases between them. CDR3 sequence: CASSQDLGAGKVAFF. The CDR3 bases are TGCGCCAGCAGCCAAGATCTCGGGGCAGGGAAGGTAGCTTTCTTT.

The DNA of the CDR3 is TGTGCCAGTAGTATTGCCCAAAGGGGCTACACCTTC. Amino acids: CASSIAQRGYTF. The chain couples TRBV19 to TRBJ1-2, with D hard to call. The CDR3 contains 12 residues. Per the germline V gene, CDR1 is LNHDA and CDR2 is SQIVND (reference sequence). The V end lost 3 bases, the J end lost 8 bases, and 10 bases lay between the germline ends.

In DNA form, the CDR3 reads TGCGCCAGCAGCTTGACAGGGGGCGAAGAAAAACTGTTTTTT. Protein: CASSLTGGEEKLFF. The rearrangement links TRBV5-1 to TRBJ1-4; 9 bases are a match to TRBD1. The CDR3 loop spans 14 amino acids. Germline trimming cut 1 base from V and 8 bases from J; bases unmatched to any gene: 3. From germline, CDR1 is SGHRS and CDR2 YFSETQ.

This chain connects TRBV4-2 to TRBJ1-5, with 9 nucleotides matching TRBD1. V shed 0 bases, J shed 3 bases, and the junction held 6 bases outside the gene matches. Germline V gives CDR1 LGHNA, CDR2 YNFKEQ. This CDR3 is built from 17 residues. In DNA form, the CDR3 reads TGTGCCAGCAGCCAAGAGGGGACAGGGATGCTCAATCAGCCCCAGCATTTT. Translating it yields CASSQEGTGMLNQPQHF.

The V call is TRBV15, the J call TRBJ2-5; D remains ambiguous. The DNA end is a closer match to TRBJ2-7, so the J assignment may be wrong. The CDR3 has 13 residues. Per the germline V gene, CDR1 is LNHNV and CDR2 is YYDKDF (reference sequence). The CDR3 protein is CATSKAWVNEQYF. CDR3 nucleotides: TGTGCCACCAGCAAGGCGTGGGTTAACGAGCAGTACTTC.